This is a list of T cell receptor beta chains from one sample in a study of blood T cell repertoires in COVID-19. Method: immunoSEQ multiplex PCR; TCRdb's copy keeps in-frame clones and lacks some. The sample has fewer than 350,000 clones, 80% to 90% seen once. Sequencing was done on a sample of peripheral blood. The receptors stem from a woman aged 25 to 45 with COVID-19, enrolled during active disease. CDR3s include the opening cysteine and the closing phenylalanine or tryptophan. The D gene is left open where the match is weak. A row's size may be missing; if present it is once, few, many or a size class.

D	size	V	J	CDR3	DNA
-	-	TRBV3-1/TRBV3-2	TRBJ1-2	CASSQEGAAYGYTF	TGTGCCAGCAGCCAAGAGGGAGCGGCCTACGGCTACACCTTC
-	once	TRBV10-2	TRBJ2-7	CASKGDVASYEQYF	TGCGCCAGCAAAGGGGATGTGGCTTCCTACGAGCAGTACTTC
TRBD1	-	TRBV18	TRBJ2-3	CASSPYLGQVRTDTQYF	TGTGCCAGCTCACCGTACCTTGGACAGGTTCGCACAGATACGCAGTATTTT
-	-	TRBV14	TRBJ2-1	CASSQATSSHYNEQFF	TGTGCCAGCAGCCAGGCCACTAGCTCCCACTACAATGAGCAGTTCTTC
-	-	TRBV4-1	TRBJ2-7	CASSQEGGATLRYEQYF	TGCGCCAGCAGCCAAGAGGGGGGAGCGACCCTACGCTACGAGCAGTACTTC
TRBD1	-	TRBV5-5	TRBJ1-2	CASSLGRTGGELVYGYTF	TGTGCCAGCAGCTTGGGACGGACAGGGGGCGAGTTAGTCTATGGCTACACCTTC
TRBD2	-	TRBV7-2	TRBJ2-5	CASSPGLAGGSRETQYF	TGTGCCAGCAGCCCTGGACTAGCGGGGGGGTCGAGGGAGACCCAGTACTTC
TRBD2	few	TRBV3-1/TRBV3-2	TRBJ2-1	CASSQVSGLAVYNEQFF	TGTGCCAGCAGCCAAGTGTCAGGGCTAGCGGTTTACAATGAGCAGTTCTTC
-	-	TRBV6-2/TRBV6-3	TRBJ1-2	CASSYQFSGGYTF	TGTGCCAGCAGTTACCAGTTTTCGGGGGGCTACACCTTC
TRBD1	-	TRBV4-1	TRBJ1-6	CASSQDEGQVYNSPLHF	TGCGCCAGCAGCCAAGATGAAGGACAGGTCTATAATTCACCCCTCCACTTT
-	few	TRBV27	TRBJ2-3	CASSLQVVSTDTQYF	TGTGCCAGCAGTTTACAGGTCGTAAGCACAGATACGCAGTATTTT
-	-	TRBV12-3/TRBV12-4	TRBJ1-3	CASSTGSGNTIYF	TGTGCCAGCAGTACAGGGTCTGGAAACACCATATATTTT
-	-	TRBV7-9	TRBJ1-5	CASANGNQPQHF	TGTGCCAGCGCCAACGGGAATCAGCCCCAGCATTTT
TRBD2	once	TRBV19	TRBJ2-1	CASSPPWWGTSGGGEQFF	TGTGCCAGTAGTCCACCCTGGTGGGGGACTAGCGGGGGAGGTGAGCAGTTCTTC
TRBD2	-	TRBV30	TRBJ2-3	CAWNHSGGTDTQYF	TGTGCCTGGAACCATAGCGGGGGGACAGATACGCAGTATTTT
-	-	TRBV11-3	TRBJ2-2	CASSLGQSNTGELFF	TGTGCCAGCAGCTTAGGGCAGTCGAACACCGGGGAGCTGTTTTTT